This entry features one TCR beta chain sequence. With a much larger clone just one base away, this may be a read error. Treg sorting used a CD4+CD25+CD127-/low gate. Germline V gene sequence: CDR1 SGHDN, CDR2 FVKESK. CDR3 length: 13 amino acids. Via MiXCR, TCRdb re-called the 5' RACE reads, giving one row per CDR3 protein. The data hold 32,000 or so distinct CDR3 sequences, with 27% observed a single time. The chain uses TRBV14 and TRBJ1-1; D uncertain. This TCR came from a female donor with breast cancer. Sequencing was carried out using tumor-infiltrating Tregs sorted from the breast tumor. The CDR3: CVSSQDRETRAFF. CDR3 bases: TGTGTCAGCAGCCAAGATAGGGAAACTCGGGCTTTCTTT.